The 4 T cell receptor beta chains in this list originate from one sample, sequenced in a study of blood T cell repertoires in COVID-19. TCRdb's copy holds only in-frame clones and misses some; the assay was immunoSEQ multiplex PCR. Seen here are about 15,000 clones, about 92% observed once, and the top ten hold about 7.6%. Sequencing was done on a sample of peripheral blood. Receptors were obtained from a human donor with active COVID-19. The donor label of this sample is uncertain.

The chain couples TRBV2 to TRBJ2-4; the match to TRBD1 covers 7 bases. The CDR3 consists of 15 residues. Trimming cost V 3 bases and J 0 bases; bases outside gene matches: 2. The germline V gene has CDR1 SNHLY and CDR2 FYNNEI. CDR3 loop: CASSERGLAKNIQYF. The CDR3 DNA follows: TGTGCCAGCAGTGAGAGGGGGCTAGCCAAAAACATTCAGTACTTC. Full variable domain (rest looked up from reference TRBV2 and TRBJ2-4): EPEVTQTPSHQVTQMGQEVILRCVPISNHLYFYWYRQILGQKVEFLVSFYNNEISEKSEIFDDQFSVERPDGSNFTLKIRSTKLEDSAMYFCASSERGLAKNIQYFGAGTRLSVL.

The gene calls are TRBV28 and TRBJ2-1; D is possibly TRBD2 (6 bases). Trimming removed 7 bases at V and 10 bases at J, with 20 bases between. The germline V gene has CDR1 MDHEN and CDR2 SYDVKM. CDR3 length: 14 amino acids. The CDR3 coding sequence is TGTGCCAGCATGGGGCTAGCGAGAGCTACCGAGCAGTTCTTC. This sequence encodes CASMGLARATEQFF.

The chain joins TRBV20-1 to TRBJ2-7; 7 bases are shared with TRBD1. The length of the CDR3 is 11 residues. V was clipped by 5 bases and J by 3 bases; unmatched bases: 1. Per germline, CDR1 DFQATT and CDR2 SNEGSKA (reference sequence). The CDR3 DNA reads TGCAGTGCTCGACAGGGCTACGAGCAGTACTTC. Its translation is CSARQGYEQYF.

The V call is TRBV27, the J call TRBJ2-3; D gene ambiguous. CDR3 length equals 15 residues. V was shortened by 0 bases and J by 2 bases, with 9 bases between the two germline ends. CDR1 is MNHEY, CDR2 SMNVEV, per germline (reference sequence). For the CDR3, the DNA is TGTGCCAGCAGTTTATCGACATGGGCCACAGATACGCAGTATTTT. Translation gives CASSLSTWATDTQYF.